This paragraph covers one T cell receptor (beta chain) sequence. This sample was included in a study of blood T cell repertoires in COVID-19. Sequenced by immunoSEQ multiplex PCR; TCRdb stores in-frame clones only, minus some. The data contain some 150,000 clones, 80% to 85% of them singletons. The sequence derives from a woman aged 55-75 years with active or convalescent COVID-19. Sequenced sample: peripheral blood.

The CDR3 coding sequence is TGTGCCACCAGTGGGGGGGGGACTAGAACAGATACGCAGTATTTT. This sequence encodes CATSGGGTRTDTQYF. The J gene is TRBJ2-3, the V gene TRBV24-1; the match to TRBD2 covers 8 bases. V lost 5 bases to trimming and J lost 3 bases; unmatched junction nucleotides: 6. Germline V lookup: CDR1 KGHDR, CDR2 SFDVKD. The CDR3 contains 15 residues.